This T cell receptor (beta chain) was identified during a study of blood T cell repertoires in COVID-19. Study-wide background: Samples representing acute and convalescent COVID-19 were sourced from the United States, Italy and Spain. Sources were T cells, B-cell-depleted T cells, or PBMCs; the material itself was cDNA or gDNA.

In the original workflow: Counts of nucleated cells, estimated from reference gene primer amplification, were obtained. Only in-frame clones appear in the TCRdb table, and some are missing; sequencing was by immunoSEQ multiplex PCR. V, J and clone size derive from that table, while D and trimming were established from the DNA sequence. The data hold fewer than 180,000 clones, with 75% to 90% observed a single time. Germline CDR1 and CDR2: SEHNR and FQNEAQ (reference sequence). CDR3 length: 17 amino acids. V shed 5 bases and J 4 bases; nucleotides not matched to a gene: 15. The sample consisted of peripheral blood. This receptor was identified in a woman in her fifties or sixties with active or convalescent COVID-19. The V gene is TRBV7-9, the J gene TRBJ2-3; 7 bases are a match to TRBD2. The CDR3 protein is CASSGAGLPQNADTQYF. Here the CDR3 DNA reads TGTGCCAGCAGCGGAGCGGGGCTACCTCAAAACGCAGATACGCAGTATTTT.